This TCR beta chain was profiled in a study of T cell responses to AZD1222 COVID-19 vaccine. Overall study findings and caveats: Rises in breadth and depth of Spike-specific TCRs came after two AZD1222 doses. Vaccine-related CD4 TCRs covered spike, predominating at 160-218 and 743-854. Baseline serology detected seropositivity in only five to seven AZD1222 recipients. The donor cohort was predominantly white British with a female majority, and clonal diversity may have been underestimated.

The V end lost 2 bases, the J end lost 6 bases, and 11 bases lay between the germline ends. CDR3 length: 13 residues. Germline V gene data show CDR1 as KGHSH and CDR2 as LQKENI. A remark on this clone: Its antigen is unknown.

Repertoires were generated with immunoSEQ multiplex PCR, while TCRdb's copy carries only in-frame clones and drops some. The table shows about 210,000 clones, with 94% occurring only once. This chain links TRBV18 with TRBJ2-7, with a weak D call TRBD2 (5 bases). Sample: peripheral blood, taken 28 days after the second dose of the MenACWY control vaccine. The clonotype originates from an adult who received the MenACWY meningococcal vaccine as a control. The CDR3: CASSPTREGEQYF. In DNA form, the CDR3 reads TGTGCCAGCTCACCAACTCGGGAAGGCGAGCAGTACTTC. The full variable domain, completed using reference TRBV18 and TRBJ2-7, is NAGVMQNPRHLVRRRGQEARLRCSPMKGHSHVYWYRQLPEEGLKFMVYLQKENIIDESGMPKERFSAEFPKEGPSILRIQQVVRGDSAAYFCASSPTREGEQYFGPGTRLTVT.